Shown below are 23 T cell receptor beta chains from a single sample sequenced in a study of CD8 T cells in Susac syndrome. The RNA, roughly 0.45 to 1 ug, was put through reverse transcription using random hexamers. MiXCR, run by TCRdb on the immunoSEQ multiplex PCR reads, gives a single entry per CDR3 protein. The repertoire includes approximately 160,000 distinct CDR3 sequences, about 92% of them detected once, and more than 0.07% sits in the top ten. Sequencing used CD4+ T cells from PBMCs. These receptors were obtained from a human donor in good health.

The genes are TRBV6-6 and TRBJ2-7; 9 nucleotides align to TRBD1. The CDR3 totals 16 residues. Germline loops: CDR1 MNHNY, CDR2 SVGAGI (reference sequence). V gave up 5 bases and J gave up 2 bases; unmatched junction bases: 10. CDR3 in DNA: TGTGCCAGCAGTCTTGACAGGGGGGGTATCCCCTACGAGCAGTACTTC. Protein: CASSLDRGGIPYEQYF.

The chain's CDR3 is CASSPHGGSTEAFF. The CDR3 coding sequence is TGTGCCAGCAGCCCCCATGGGGGGAGCACTGAAGCTTTCTTT. The gene calls are TRBV9 and TRBJ1-1; the D gene is possibly TRBD1 (5 bases). Trimming took off 4 bases at V and 4 bases at J, with 14 bases between the two ends. CDR3 length: 14 amino acids. Per the germline V gene, CDR1 is SGDLS and CDR2 is YYNGEE.

A single count supports this clonotype. V usage is TRBV28 and J usage is TRBJ2-5; 10 bases are shared with TRBD1. V shed 4 bases and J 4 bases; nucleotides not matched to a gene: 9. The CDR3 has 16 amino acids. Germline CDR1 and CDR2: MDHEN and SYDVKM. This CDR3 is CASSSAGTGDGETQYF. The CDR3 region has the DNA TGTGCCAGCAGTTCTGCCGGGACAGGGGATGGAGAGACCCAGTACTTC.

This clonotype was detected only once. The chain joins TRBV5-1 to TRBJ1-5, with TRBD1 matching 7 bases. This CDR3 spans 16 amino acids. Trimming took 4 bases from V and 9 from J; bases not matched to a gene: 16. The germline V gene encodes CDR1 SGHRS and CDR2 YFSETQ. The CDR3 DNA reads TGCGCCAGCAGCCTAGGGACAGCGCAGGACCAAGGGCCCCAGCATTTT. Protein product: CASSLGTAQDQGPQHF.

The chain carries TRBV29-1 and TRBJ2-4; D ambiguous. Looked up from germline, CDR1 is SQVTM and CDR2 is ANQGSEA. The CDR3 loop spans 13 amino acids. Deletions cut 3 bases from V and 6 bases from J, with 12 bases between. This chain's CDR3 is CSVDGPWGNIQYF. In nucleotides, the CDR3 is TGCAGCGTTGACGGCCCCTGGGGAAACATTCAGTACTTC.

This chain connects TRBV3-1 to TRBJ1-1, with TRBD1 matching over 9 bases. With 4 bases clipped from V and 3 bases from J, the junction kept 3 bases outside the gene matches. The CDR3 runs 14 residues. Germline loops: CDR1 LGHDT, CDR2 YNNKEL (reference sequence). The CDR3 region has the DNA TGTGCCAGCAGCCTCGGGACAGGGTACACTGAAGCTTTCTTT. It is translated as CASSLGTGYTEAFF.

V is TRBV7-2 and J is TRBJ1-4, with 8 nucleotides matching TRBD1. Trimming removed 5 bases from V and 8 bases from J; junction bases left unmatched: 19. CDR1 and CDR2 from the germline V gene are SGHTA and FQGNSA. The CDR3 length is 18 residues. CDR3 region: CASSQRAGGALWVEKLFF. The CDR3 coding sequence is TGTGCCAGCAGCCAGCGGGCAGGGGGCGCGTTGTGGGTGGAAAAACTGTTTTTT.

V gene TRBV18 combines with J gene TRBJ1-4; unclear D gene. The length of the CDR3 is 15 residues. The germline V and J ends were trimmed by 0 bases and 5 bases, with 10 bases remaining between them. The germline V gene has CDR1 KGHSH and CDR2 LQKENI. The CDR3 here is CASSPPGDLNEKLFF. The DNA of the CDR3 is TGTGCCAGCTCACCACCCGGAGACCTAAATGAAAAACTGTTTTTT.

For the CDR3, the DNA is TGTGCCAGCTCGCAGTTACAAGGGGCAACTAATGAAAAACTGTTTTTT. Translation gives CASSQLQGATNEKLFF. The genes are TRBV18 and TRBJ1-4, with a weak D call TRBD1 (5 bases). This CDR3 spans 16 amino acids. Germline V gene data show CDR1 as KGHSH and CDR2 as LQKENI. V lost 6 bases and J 0 bases, leaving 14 bases between the germline ends.

The rearrangement joins TRBV20-1 to TRBJ2-5; 10 bases map to TRBD1. The CDR3 extends over 12 amino acids. Germline values: CDR1 DFQATT, CDR2 SNEGSKA (reference sequence). With V trimmed by 5 bases and J by 5 bases, 2 bases remained unmatched. The CDR3: CSALGQGETQYF. The CDR3 bases are TGCAGTGCTCTGGGACAGGGGGAGACCCAGTACTTC.

This chain uses TRBV3-1 with TRBJ2-5; tentatively, D is TRBD1 (6 bases). Germline V gene data show CDR1 as LGHDT and CDR2 as YNNKEL (reference sequence). The CDR3 has 14 amino acids. The V gene lost 4 bases and the J gene lost 5 bases, with 14 bases spanning the gap. The CDR3: CASSPDRYGETQYF. For the CDR3, the DNA is TGTGCCAGCAGCCCGGACAGATATGGGGAGACCCAGTACTTC.

The rearrangement uses TRBV5-1 and TRBJ2-7; 10 bases map to TRBD2. CDR1 SGHRS and CDR2 YFSETQ come from the germline V gene. The J segment lost 6 bases and the V segment lost 0 bases, leaving 3 bases of the junction unmatched. CDR3 size: 14 residues. CDR3 in DNA: TGCGCCAGCAGCTTGGACAGCGGGAGGGCCGAGCAGTACTTC. Residues: CASSLDSGRAEQYF.

This chain joins TRBV29-1 and TRBJ2-5; tentatively, D is TRBD1 (6 bases). This CDR3 contains 14 residues. The germline V gene has CDR1 SQVTM and CDR2 ANQGSEA. V lost 7 bases, J lost 3 bases, and 18 bases lay in between. CDR3 loop: CSAPLTGREETQYF. For the CDR3, the DNA is TGCAGCGCTCCCCTGACAGGTCGGGAAGAGACCCAGTACTTC.

This chain joins TRBV5-1 and TRBJ1-2, with D unresolved. Germline V gene sequence: CDR1 SGHRS, CDR2 YFSETQ. This CDR3 contains 13 residues. Deletions cut 4 bases from V and 4 bases from J, with 11 bases between. The CDR3 spells CASSQEGPYGYTF. CDR3 DNA sequence: TGCGCCAGCAGCCAGGAAGGACCCTATGGCTACACCTTC.

This clonotype has only one observation. This chain links TRBV14 with TRBJ2-4; D unresolved. This CDR3 has 16 amino acids. Trimming took off 1 base at V and 3 bases at J, with 13 bases between the two ends. From germline, CDR1 is SGHDN and CDR2 FVKESK. In DNA form, the CDR3 reads TGTGCCAGCAGCCAAGCTACCAGGAGTGTCAAAAACATTCAGTACTTC. Amino acid sequence: CASSQATRSVKNIQYF.

This clonotype has only one observation. J is TRBJ2-3 and V is TRBV5-1; TRBD2 matches at 14 bases. Germline-derived CDR1 and CDR2 are SGHRS and YFSETQ. J was trimmed by 6 bases and V by 4 bases; bases with no gene match: 13. This CDR3 region has 18 residues. The CDR3 sequence is CASSVLGTSGGHVDTQYF. In DNA form, the CDR3 reads TGCGCCAGCAGCGTACTTGGGACTAGCGGGGGTCACGTTGATACGCAGTATTTT.

The genes are TRBV10-3 and TRBJ2-1; 11 bases line up with TRBD2. Germline loops: CDR1 ENHRY, CDR2 SYGVKD. This CDR3 contains 13 residues. The trim removed 8 bases at V and 3 bases at J, leaving 0 bases unmatched. The CDR3 loop reads CAIGTSGYNEQFF. As DNA, the CDR3 is TGTGCCATCGGGACTAGCGGCTACAATGAGCAGTTCTTC.

Here the CDR3 reads CASSQDLSTEAFF. As DNA, the CDR3 is TGTGCCAGCAGCCAAGATTTGAGCACTGAAGCTTTCTTT. This chain connects TRBV3-1 to TRBJ1-1, with D unresolved. There are 13 residues in the CDR3. The germline V and J ends were trimmed by 0 bases and 4 bases, with 6 bases remaining between them. Germline values: CDR1 LGHDT, CDR2 YNNKEL (reference sequence). Using reference TRBV3-1 and TRBJ1-1 for the parts outside the CDR3, the full variable domain is DTAVSQTPKYLVTQMGNDKSIKCEQNLGHDTMYWYKQDSKKFLKIMFSYNNKELIINETVPNRFSPKSPDKAHLNLHINSLELGDSAVYFCASSQDLSTEAFFGQGTRLTVV.

CDR3 coding DNA: TGCGCCAGCAGGTTTCTAGCGGGAGGCTTTTCCGAGCAGTACTTC. The encoded protein is CASRFLAGGFSEQYF. The chain employs TRBV5-1 and TRBJ2-7, with 11 bases that match TRBD2. The CDR3 has 15 residues. Germline-derived CDR1 and CDR2 are SGHRS and YFSETQ. The V gene end was trimmed by 5 bases and the J gene end by 6 bases; junction bases not matched to a gene: 10.

In nucleotides, the CDR3 is TGCAGTGCTAGAGACTTTATGACAGGGGCAAATGGCTACACCTTC. It codes for CSARDFMTGANGYTF. The chain is built from TRBV20-1 and TRBJ1-2, with 8 bases fitting TRBD1. The CDR3 sequence is 15 residues long. Germline V CDR1 and CDR2: DFQATT, SNEGSKA (reference sequence). Germline trimming cut 0 bases from V and 6 bases from J; bases unmatched to any gene: 9.

This clonotype was seen a single time. V usage is TRBV7-9 and J usage is TRBJ2-6; no firm D call. In germline, CDR1 is SEHNR, CDR2 FQNEAQ (reference sequence). The V gene lost 4 bases and the J gene lost 0 bases, with 7 bases spanning the gap. CDR3 length: 15 residues. The DNA for the CDR3 is TGTGCCAGCAGCTCCCCTAGCTCTGGGGCCAACGTCCTGACTTTC. Its protein is CASSSPSSGANVLTF.

This chain joins TRBV19 and TRBJ1-1, with D possibly being TRBD1 (6 bases). The V end lost 7 bases, the J end lost 1 base, and 10 bases lay between the germline ends. This CDR3 region has 13 residues. Germline V lookup: CDR1 LNHDA, CDR2 SQIVND (reference sequence). CDR3 sequence reads: CASIPGQNTEAFF. In DNA, the CDR3 is TGTGCCAGTATTCCGGGACAGAACACTGAAGCTTTCTTT.

The chain recombines TRBV29-1 with TRBJ2-5, with 7 bases lining up with TRBD1. V shed 6 bases, J shed 2 bases, and the junction held 3 bases outside the gene matches. The germline V gene has CDR1 SQVTM and CDR2 ANQGSEA. CDR3 length: 12 residues. The CDR3 region is CSVDRLQETQYF. DNA of the CDR3: TGCAGCGTGGACAGGTTACAAGAGACCCAGTACTTC.